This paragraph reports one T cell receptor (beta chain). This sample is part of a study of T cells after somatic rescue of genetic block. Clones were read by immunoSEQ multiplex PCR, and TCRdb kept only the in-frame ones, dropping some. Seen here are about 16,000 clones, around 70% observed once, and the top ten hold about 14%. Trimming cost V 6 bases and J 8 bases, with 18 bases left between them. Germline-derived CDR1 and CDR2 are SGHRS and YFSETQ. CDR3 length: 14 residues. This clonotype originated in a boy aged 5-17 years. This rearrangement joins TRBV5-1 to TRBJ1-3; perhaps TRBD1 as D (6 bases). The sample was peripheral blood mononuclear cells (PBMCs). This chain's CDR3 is CASTWDKRKDTIYF. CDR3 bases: TGCGCCAGCACCTGGGACAAAAGGAAAGACACCATATATTTT.